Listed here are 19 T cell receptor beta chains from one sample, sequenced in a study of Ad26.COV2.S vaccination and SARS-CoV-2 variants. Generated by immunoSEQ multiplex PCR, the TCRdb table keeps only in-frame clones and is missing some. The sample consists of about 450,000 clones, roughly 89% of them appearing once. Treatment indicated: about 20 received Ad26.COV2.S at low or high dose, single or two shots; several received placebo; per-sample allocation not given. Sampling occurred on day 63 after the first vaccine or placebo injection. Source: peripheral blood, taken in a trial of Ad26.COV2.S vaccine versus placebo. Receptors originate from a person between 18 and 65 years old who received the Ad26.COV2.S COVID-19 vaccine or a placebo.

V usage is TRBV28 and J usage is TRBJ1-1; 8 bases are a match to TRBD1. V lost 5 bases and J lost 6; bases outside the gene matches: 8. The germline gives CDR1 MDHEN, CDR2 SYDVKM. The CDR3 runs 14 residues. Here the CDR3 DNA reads TGTGCCAGCAGTGTCCCATACAGGGGGTCTGAAGCTTTCTTT. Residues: CASSVPYRGSEAFF.

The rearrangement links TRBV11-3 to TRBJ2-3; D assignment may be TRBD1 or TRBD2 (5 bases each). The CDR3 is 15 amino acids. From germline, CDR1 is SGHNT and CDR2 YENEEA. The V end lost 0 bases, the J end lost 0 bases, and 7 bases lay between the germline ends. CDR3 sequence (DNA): TGTGCCAGCAGCTTAGATGGGGGTAGCACAGATACGCAGTATTTT. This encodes CASSLDGGSTDTQYF.

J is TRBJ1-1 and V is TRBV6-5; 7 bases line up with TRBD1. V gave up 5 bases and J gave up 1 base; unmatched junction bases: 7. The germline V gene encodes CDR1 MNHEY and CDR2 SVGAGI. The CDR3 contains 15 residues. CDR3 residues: CASSPQGPANTEAFF. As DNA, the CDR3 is TGTGCCAGCAGTCCACAGGGGCCCGCGAACACTGAAGCTTTCTTT.

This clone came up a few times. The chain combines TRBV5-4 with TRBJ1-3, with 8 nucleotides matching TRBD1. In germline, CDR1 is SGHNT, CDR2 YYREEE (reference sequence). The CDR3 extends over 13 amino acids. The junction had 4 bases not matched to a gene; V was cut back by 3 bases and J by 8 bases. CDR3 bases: TGTGCCAGCAGCTCAACACAGGGGGACACCATATATTTT. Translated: CASSSTQGDTIYF.

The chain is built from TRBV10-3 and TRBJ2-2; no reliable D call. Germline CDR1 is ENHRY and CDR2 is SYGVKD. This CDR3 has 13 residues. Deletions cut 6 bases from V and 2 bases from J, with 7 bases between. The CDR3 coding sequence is TGTGCCATCAGCCAGTTAAACACCGGGGAGCTGTTTTTT. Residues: CAISQLNTGELFF.

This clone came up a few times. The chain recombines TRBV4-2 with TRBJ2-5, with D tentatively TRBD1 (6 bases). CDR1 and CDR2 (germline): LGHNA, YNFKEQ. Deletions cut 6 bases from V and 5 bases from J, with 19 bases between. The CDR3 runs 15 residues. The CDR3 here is CASRSGGRAGETQYF. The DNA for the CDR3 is TGTGCCAGCAGGAGTGGGGGCAGGGCGGGCGAGACCCAGTACTTC.

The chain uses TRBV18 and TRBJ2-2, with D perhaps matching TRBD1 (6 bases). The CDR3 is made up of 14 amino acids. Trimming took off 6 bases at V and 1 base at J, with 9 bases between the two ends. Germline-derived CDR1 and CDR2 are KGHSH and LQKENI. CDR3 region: CASSTDRNTGELFF. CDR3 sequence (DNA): TGTGCCAGCTCTACGGACAGGAACACCGGGGAGCTGTTTTTT.

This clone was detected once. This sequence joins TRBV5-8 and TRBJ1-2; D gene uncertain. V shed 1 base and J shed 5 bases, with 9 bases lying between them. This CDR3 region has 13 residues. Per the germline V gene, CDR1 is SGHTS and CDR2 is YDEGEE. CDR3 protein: CASSLWPNYGYTF. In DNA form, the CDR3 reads TGTGCCAGCAGCTTGTGGCCAAATTATGGCTACACCTTC. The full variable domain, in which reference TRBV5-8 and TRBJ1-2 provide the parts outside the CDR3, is EAGVTQSPTHLIKTRGQQATLRCSPISGHTSVYWYQQALGLGLQFLLWYDEGEERNRGNFPPRFSGRQFPNYSSELNVNALELEDSALYLCASSLWPNYGYTFGSGTRLTVV.

The CDR3 DNA reads TGTGCCAGCAGCTTTAGGCAGTACTCTGGGGCCAACGTCCTGACTTTC. Amino acid sequence: CASSFRQYSGANVLTF. The chain combines TRBV7-9 with TRBJ2-6; D uncertain. Trimming took 3 bases from V and 0 from J, leaving 9 bases between them. Per the germline V gene, CDR1 is SEHNR and CDR2 is FQNEAQ (reference sequence). The CDR3 has 16 residues.

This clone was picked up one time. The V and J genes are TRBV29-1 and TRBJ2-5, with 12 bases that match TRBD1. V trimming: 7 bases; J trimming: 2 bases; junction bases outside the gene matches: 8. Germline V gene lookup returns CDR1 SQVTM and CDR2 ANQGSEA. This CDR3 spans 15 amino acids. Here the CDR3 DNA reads TGCAGCGCTTCCGGGACAGGGGGCTATCAAGAGACCCAGTACTTC. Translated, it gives CSASGTGGYQETQYF.

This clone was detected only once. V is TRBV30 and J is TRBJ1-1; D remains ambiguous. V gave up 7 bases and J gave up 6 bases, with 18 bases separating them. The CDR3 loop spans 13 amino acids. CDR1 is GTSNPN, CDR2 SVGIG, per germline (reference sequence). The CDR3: CALAGRSLAEAFF. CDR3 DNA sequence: TGTGCCTTGGCAGGACGGTCCTTGGCTGAAGCTTTCTTT.

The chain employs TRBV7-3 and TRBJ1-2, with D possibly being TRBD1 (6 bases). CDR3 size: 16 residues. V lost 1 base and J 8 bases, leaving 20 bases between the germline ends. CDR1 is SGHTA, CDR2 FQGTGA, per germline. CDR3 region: CASSLRGGAAPGGYTF. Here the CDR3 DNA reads TGTGCCAGCAGCTTAAGGGGGGGCGCGGCCCCCGGGGGCTACACCTTC.

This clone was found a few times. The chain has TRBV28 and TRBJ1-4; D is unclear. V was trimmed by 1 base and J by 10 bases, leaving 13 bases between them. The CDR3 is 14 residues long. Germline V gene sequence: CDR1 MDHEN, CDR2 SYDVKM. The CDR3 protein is CASSLLRAGGKLFF. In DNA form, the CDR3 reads TGTGCCAGCAGTTTATTGAGGGCAGGCGGAAAACTGTTTTTT.

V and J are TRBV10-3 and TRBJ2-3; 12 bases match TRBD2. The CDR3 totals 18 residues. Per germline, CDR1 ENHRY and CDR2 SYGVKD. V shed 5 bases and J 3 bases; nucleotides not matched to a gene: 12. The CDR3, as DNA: TGTGCCATCAGTCCTACTAGCGGGGGGCTCAGGTTAACAGATACGCAGTATTTT. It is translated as CAISPTSGGLRLTDTQYF.

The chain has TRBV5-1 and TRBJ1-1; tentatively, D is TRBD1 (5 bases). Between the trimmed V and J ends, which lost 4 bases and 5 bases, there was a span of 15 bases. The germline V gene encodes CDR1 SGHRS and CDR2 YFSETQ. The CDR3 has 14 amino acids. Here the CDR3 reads CASSGQGGGTEAFF. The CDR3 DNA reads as TGCGCCAGCAGCGGTCAGGGCGGAGGTACTGAAGCTTTCTTT.

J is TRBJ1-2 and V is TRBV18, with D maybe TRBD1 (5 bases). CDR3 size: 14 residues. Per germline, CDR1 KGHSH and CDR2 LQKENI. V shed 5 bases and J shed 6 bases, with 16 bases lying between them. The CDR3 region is CASSSRQGRDGYTF. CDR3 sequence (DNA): TGTGCCAGCTCATCCAGGCAGGGCAGGGATGGCTACACCTTC.

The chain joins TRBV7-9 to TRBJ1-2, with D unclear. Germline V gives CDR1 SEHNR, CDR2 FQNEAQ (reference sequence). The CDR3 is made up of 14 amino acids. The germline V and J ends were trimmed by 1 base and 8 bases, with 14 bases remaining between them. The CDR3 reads CASSLEVLDWGYTF. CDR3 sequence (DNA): TGTGCCAGCAGCTTAGAGGTTTTAGACTGGGGCTACACCTTC.

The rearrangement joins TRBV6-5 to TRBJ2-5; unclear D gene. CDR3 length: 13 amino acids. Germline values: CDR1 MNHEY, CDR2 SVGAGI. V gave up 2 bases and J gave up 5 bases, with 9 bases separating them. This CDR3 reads CASSYRVGETQYF. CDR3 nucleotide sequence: TGTGCCAGCAGTTACCGTGTAGGGGAGACCCAGTACTTC.

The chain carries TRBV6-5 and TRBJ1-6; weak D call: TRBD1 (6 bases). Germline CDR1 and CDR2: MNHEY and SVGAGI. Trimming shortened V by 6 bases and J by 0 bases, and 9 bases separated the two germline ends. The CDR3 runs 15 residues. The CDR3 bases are TGTGCCAGCAGCGACAGGTTCTCCTATAATTCACCCCTCCACTTT. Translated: CASSDRFSYNSPLHF.